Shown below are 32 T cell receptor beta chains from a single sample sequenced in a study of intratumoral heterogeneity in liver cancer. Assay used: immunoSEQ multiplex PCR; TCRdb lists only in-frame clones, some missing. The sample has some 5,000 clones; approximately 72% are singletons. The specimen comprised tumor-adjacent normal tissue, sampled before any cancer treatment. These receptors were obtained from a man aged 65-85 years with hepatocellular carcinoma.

The CDR3 sequence is CATRPGQGKTGELFF. DNA for the CDR3: TGTGCCACGCGTCCCGGACAGGGGAAGACCGGGGAGCTGTTTTTT. The chain combines TRBV10-3 with TRBJ2-2; 9 positions match TRBD1. Per the germline V gene, CDR1 is ENHRY and CDR2 is SYGVKD. The CDR3 totals 15 residues. V gave up 10 bases and J gave up 5 bases; unmatched junction bases: 11.

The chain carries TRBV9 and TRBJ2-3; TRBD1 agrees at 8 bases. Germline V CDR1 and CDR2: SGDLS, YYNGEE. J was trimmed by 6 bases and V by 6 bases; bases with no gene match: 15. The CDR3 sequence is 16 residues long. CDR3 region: CASTRGPGGIGDTQYF. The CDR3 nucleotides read TGTGCCAGCACCAGGGGGCCAGGGGGCATCGGCGATACGCAGTATTTT.

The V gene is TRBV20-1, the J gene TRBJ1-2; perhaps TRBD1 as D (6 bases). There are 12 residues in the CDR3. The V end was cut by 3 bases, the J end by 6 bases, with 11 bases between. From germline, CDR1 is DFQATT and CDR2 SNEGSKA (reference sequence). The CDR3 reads CSASVRGHGYTF. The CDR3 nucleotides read TGCAGTGCTAGTGTGCGGGGGCATGGCTACACCTTC.

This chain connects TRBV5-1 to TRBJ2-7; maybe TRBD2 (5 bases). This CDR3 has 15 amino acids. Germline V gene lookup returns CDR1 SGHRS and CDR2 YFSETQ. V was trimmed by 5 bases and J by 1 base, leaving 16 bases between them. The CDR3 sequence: CASRNPSGNSYEQYF. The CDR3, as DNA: TGCGCCAGCAGAAATCCGTCGGGGAATTCCTACGAGCAGTACTTC.

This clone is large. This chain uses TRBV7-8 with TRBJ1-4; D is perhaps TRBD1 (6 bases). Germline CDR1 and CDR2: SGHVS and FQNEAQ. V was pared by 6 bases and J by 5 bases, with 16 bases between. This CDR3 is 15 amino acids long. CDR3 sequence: CASRMGTLENEKLFF. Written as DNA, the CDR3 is TGTGCCAGCAGAATGGGGACACTAGAGAATGAAAAACTGTTTTTT.

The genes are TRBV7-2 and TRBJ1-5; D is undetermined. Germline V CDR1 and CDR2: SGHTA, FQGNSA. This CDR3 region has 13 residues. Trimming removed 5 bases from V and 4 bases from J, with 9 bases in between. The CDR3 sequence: CASSRERNQPQHF. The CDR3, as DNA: TGTGCCAGCAGCCGGGAGAGAAATCAGCCCCAGCATTTT.

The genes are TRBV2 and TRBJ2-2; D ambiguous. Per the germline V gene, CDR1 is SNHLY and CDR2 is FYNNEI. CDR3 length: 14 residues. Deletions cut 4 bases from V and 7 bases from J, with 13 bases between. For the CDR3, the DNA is TGTGCCAGCAGTGTTGGCTTCGCGAACGGGGAGCTGTTTTTT. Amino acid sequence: CASSVGFANGELFF.

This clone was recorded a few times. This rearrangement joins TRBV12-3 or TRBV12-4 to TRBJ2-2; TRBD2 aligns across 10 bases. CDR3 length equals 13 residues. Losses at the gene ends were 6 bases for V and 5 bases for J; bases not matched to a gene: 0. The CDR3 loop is CASRLAGTGELFF. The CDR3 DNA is TGTGCCAGCAGACTAGCGGGGACCGGGGAGCTGTTTTTT.

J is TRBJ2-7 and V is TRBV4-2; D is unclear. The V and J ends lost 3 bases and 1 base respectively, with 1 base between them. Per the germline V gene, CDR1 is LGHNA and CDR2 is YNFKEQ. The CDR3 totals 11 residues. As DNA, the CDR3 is TGTGCCAGCAGCCAGTCCTACGAGCAGTACTTC. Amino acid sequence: CASSQSYEQYF.

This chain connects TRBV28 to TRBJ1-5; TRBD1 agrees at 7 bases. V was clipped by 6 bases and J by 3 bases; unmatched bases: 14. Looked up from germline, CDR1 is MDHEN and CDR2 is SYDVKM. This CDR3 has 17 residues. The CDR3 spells CASSRLRDSTHNQPQHF. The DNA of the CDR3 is TGTGCCAGCAGCAGACTCCGGGACAGCACTCACAATCAGCCCCAGCATTTT.

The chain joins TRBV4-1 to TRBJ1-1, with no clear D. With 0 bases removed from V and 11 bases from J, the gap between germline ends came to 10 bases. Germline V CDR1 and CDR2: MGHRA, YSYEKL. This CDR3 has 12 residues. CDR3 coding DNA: TGCGCCAGCAGCCAAGAAGGGCAGCGGGCTTTCTTT. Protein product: CASSQEGQRAFF.

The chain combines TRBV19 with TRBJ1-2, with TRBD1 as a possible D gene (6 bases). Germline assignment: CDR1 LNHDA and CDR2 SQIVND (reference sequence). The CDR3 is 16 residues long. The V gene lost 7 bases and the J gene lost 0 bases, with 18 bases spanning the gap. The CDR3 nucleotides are TGTGCCAGTAAAGGGACAAGGGGCACGCCTAACTATGGCTACACCTTC. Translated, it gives CASKGTRGTPNYGYTF.

DNA of the CDR3: TGCGCCAGCAGTGAATTTCAAACCGGGGAGCTGTTTTTT. Translated, it gives CASSEFQTGELFF. The V call is TRBV10-1, the J call TRBJ2-2, with D unclear. Between the trimmed V and J ends, which lost 3 bases and 5 bases, there was a span of 7 bases. CDR3 size: 13 residues. From germline, CDR1 is WNHNN and CDR2 SYGVQD (reference sequence).

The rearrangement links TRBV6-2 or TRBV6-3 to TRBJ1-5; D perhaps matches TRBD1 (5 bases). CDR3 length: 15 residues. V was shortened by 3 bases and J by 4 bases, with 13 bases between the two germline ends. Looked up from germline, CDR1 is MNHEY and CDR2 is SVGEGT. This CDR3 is CASSYSQGVNQPQHF. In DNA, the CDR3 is TGTGCCAGCAGTTATAGCCAGGGCGTGAATCAGCCCCAGCATTTT.

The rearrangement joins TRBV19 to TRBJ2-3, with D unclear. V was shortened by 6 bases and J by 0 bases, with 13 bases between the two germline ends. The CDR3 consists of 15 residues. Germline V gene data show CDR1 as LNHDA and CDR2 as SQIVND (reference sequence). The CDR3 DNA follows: TGTGCCAGTAGAACCGGATCTACTAGCACAGATACGCAGTATTTT. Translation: CASRTGSTSTDTQYF.

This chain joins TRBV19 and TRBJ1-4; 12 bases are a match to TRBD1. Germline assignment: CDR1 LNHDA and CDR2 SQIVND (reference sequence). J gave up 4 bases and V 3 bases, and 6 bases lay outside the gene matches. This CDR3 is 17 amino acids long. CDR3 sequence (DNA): TGTGCCAGTAGTATGGGACAGGGGGCCTGGCGTAATGAAAAACTGTTTTTT. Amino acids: CASSMGQGAWRNEKLFF.

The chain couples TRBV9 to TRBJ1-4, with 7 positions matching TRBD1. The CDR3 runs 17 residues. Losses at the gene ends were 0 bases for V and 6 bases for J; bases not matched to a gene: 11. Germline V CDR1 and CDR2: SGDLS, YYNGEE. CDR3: CASSVAPRPTGDEKLFF. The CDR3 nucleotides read TGTGCCAGCAGCGTAGCCCCCCGCCCCACAGGGGATGAAAAACTGTTTTTT.

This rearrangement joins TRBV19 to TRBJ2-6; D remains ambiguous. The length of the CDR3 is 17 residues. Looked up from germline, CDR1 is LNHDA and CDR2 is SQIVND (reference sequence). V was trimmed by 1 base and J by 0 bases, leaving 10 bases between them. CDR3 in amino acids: CASSIGGSLSGANVLTF. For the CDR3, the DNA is TGTGCCAGTAGTATAGGCGGCAGTCTCTCTGGGGCCAACGTCCTGACTTTC.

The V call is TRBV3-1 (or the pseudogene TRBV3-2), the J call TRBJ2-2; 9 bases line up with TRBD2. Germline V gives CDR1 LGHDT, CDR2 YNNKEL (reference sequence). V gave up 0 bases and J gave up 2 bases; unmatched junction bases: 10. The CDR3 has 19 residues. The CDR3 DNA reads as TGTGCCAGCAGCCAAGAGGGGGTCAGCGGGGGGCACAACACCGGGGAGCTGTTTTTT. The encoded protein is CASSQEGVSGGHNTGELFF.

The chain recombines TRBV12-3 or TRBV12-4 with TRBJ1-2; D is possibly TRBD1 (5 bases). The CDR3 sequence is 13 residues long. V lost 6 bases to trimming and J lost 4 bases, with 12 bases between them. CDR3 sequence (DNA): TGTGCCAGCAGCCCACAGGAGATCTATGGCTACACCTTC. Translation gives CASSPQEIYGYTF.

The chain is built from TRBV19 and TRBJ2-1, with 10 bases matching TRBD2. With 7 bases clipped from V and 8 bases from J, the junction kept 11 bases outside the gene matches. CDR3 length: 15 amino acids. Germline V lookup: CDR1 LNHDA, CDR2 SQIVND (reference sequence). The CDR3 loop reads CASTSPGLATHEQFF. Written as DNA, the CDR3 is TGTGCCAGTACTAGCCCGGGACTAGCGACGCATGAGCAGTTCTTC.

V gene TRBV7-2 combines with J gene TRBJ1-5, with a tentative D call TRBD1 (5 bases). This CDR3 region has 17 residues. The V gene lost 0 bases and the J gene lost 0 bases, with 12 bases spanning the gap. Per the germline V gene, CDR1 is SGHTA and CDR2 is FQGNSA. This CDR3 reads CASSLAHGGTSNQPQHF. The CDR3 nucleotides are TGTGCCAGCAGCTTAGCCCACGGGGGGACTAGCAATCAGCCCCAGCATTTT.

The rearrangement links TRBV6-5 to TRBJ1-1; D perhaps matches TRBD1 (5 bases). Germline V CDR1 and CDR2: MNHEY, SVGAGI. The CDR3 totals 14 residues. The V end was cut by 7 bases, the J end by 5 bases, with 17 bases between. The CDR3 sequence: CASTLNEGSTEAFF. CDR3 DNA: TGTGCCAGCACCCTAAACGAGGGGTCGACTGAAGCTTTCTTT.

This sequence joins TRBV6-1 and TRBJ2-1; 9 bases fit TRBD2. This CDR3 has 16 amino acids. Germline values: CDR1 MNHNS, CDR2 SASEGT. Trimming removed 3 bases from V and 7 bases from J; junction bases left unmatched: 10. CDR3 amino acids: CASSDVWAGGQNEQFF. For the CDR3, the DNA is TGTGCCAGCAGTGACGTATGGGCGGGGGGGCAAAATGAGCAGTTCTTC.

CDR3 amino acids: CAWKLVREPLHF. The DNA for the CDR3 is TGTGCCTGGAAGTTAGTCCGGGAACCCCTCCACTTT. The chain combines TRBV30 with TRBJ1-6; D remains ambiguous. From germline, CDR1 is GTSNPN and CDR2 SVGIG (reference sequence). There are 12 residues in the CDR3. Deletions cut 4 bases from V and 12 bases from J, with 13 bases between.

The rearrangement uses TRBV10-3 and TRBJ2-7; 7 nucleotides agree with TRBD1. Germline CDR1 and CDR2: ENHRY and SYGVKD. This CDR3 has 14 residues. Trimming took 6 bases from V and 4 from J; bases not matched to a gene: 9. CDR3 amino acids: CAIRQGLGPYEQYF. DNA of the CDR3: TGTGCCATCAGACAGGGGTTGGGGCCTTACGAGCAGTACTTC.

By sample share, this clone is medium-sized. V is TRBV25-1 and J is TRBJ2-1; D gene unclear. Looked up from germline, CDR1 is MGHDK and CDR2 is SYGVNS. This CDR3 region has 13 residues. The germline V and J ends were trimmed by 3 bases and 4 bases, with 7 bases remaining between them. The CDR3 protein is CASSELLYNEQFF. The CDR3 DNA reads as TGTGCCAGCAGTGAGTTACTATACAATGAGCAGTTCTTC.

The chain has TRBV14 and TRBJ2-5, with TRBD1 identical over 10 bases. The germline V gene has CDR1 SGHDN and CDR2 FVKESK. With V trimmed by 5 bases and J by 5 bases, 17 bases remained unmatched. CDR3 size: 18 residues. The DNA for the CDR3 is TGTGCCAGCAGCGAAGCTTCTCCGGGACAGGGGTGGTTGGAGACCCAGTACTTC. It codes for CASSEASPGQGWLETQYF. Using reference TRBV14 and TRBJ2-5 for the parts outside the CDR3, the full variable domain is EAGVTQFPSHSVIEKGQTVTLRCDPISGHDNLYWYRRVMGKEIKFLLHFVKESKQDESGMPNNRFLAERTGGTYSTLKVQPAELEDSGVYFCASSEASPGQGWLETQYFGPGTRLLVL.

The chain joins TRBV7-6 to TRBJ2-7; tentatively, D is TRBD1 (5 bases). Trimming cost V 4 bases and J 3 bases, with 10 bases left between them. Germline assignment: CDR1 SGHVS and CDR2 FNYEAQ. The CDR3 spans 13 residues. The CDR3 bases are TGTGCCAGCAGCTCGAACCAGGGCTACGAGCAGTACTTC. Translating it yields CASSSNQGYEQYF.

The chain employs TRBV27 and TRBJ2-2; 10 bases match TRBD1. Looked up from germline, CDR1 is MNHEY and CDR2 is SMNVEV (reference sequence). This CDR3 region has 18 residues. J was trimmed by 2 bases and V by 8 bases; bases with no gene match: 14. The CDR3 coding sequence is TGTGCCAGCTCCCGACCGCCTGACAGGGGGCTTAACACCGGGGAGCTGTTTTTT. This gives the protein CASSRPPDRGLNTGELFF.

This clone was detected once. Written as DNA, the CDR3 is TGTGCCAGCAGCCCCGGCCGTACGTCTGAGCAGTTCTTC. Amino acids: CASSPGRTSEQFF. The chain is built from TRBV7-9 and TRBJ2-1; D is uncertain. The CDR3 runs 13 residues. Germline lookup yields CDR1 SEHNR and CDR2 FQNEAQ (reference sequence). The V and J ends lost 5 bases and 9 bases respectively, with 14 bases between them.

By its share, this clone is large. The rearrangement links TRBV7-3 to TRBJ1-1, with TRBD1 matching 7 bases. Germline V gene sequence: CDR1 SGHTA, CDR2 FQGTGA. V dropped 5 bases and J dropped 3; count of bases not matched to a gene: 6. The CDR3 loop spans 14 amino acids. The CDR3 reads CASSGTEWDTEAFF. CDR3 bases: TGTGCCAGCAGCGGGACAGAATGGGACACTGAAGCTTTCTTT.